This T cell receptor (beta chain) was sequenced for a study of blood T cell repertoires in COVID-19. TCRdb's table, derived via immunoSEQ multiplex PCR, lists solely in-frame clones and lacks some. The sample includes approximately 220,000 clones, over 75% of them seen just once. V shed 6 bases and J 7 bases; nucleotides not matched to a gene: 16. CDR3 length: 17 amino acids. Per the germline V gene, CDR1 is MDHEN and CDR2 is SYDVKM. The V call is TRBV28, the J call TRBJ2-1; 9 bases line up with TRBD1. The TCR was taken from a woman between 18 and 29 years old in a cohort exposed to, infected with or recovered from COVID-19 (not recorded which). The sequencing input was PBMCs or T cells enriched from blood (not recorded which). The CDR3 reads CASRYDARDRVTNEQFF. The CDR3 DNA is TGTGCCAGCAGGTACGATGCCCGGGACAGGGTTACAAATGAGCAGTTCTTC. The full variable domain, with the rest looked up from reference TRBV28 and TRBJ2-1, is DVKVTQSSRYLVKRTGEKVFLECVQDMDHENMFWYRQDPGLGLRLIYFSYDVKMKEKGDIPEGYSVSREKKERFSLILESASTNQTSMYLCASRYDARDRVTNEQFFGPGTRLTVL.